Presented here are 27 T cell receptor beta chains from one specimen sequenced in a study of CD8 T cells in ankylosing spondylitis. Each CDR3 protein is one row after TCRdb ran MiXCR on the 5' RACE reads. This table has about 220,000 distinct CDR3 sequences, roughly 10% appearing once. Sequencing was carried out using blood, either unsorted or a sorted T cell fraction (not recorded which). These receptors came from a male donor with ankylosing spondylitis or in good health (not recorded which).

This clonotype has more than one count but fewer than ten. V is TRBV12-3 or TRBV12-4 and J is TRBJ1-4; possibly TRBD1 for D (5 bases). With 2 bases removed from V and 8 bases from J, the gap between germline ends came to 15 bases. This CDR3 has 15 amino acids. The CDR3 region is CASSLNPDSPEKLFF. CDR3 nucleotides: TGTGCCAGCAGTTTAAATCCTGACAGCCCCGAAAAACTGTTTTTT.

This chain joins TRBV9 and TRBJ2-1, with 10 bases that match TRBD1. Trimming removed 2 bases from V and 8 bases from J; junction bases left unmatched: 7. Germline loops: CDR1 SGDLS, CDR2 YYNGEE. The CDR3 is made up of 15 amino acids. Here the CDR3 reads CASSVGDRGRDEQFF. In DNA form, the CDR3 reads TGTGCCAGCAGCGTCGGGGACAGGGGTAGAGATGAGCAGTTCTTC.

The table lists this clonotype with many counts. The rearrangement joins TRBV2 to TRBJ1-4, with TRBD1 identical over 7 bases. The J segment lost 5 bases and the V segment lost 9 bases, leaving 6 bases of the junction unmatched. The CDR3 runs to 13 residues. Germline CDR1 and CDR2: SNHLY and FYNNEI. The DNA for the CDR3 is TGTGCCAGTGACCGGGACAGAAATGAAAAACTGTTTTTT. The encoded protein is CASDRDRNEKLFF.

This clonotype has a count of ten or more. The rearrangement links TRBV5-1 to TRBJ2-3; 8 positions agree with TRBD1. This CDR3 has 14 residues. CDR1 is SGHRS and CDR2 is YFSETQ in the germline V gene. V lost 4 bases and J lost 6; bases outside the gene matches: 7. The CDR3 loop reads CASSVGQAEDTQYF. Here the CDR3 DNA reads TGCGCCAGCAGCGTGGGACAGGCAGAGGATACGCAGTATTTT.

This clonotype was detected ten times or more. CDR3 amino acids: CASSYSRGNSGNTIYF. CDR3 coding DNA: TGTGCCAGCAGTTACTCGCGGGGAAACTCTGGAAACACCATATATTTT. V gene TRBV6-5 combines with J gene TRBJ1-3; D remains ambiguous. CDR1 is MNHEY, CDR2 SVGAGI, per germline. This CDR3 has 16 residues. Trimming removed 0 bases at V and 0 bases at J, with 9 bases between.

This clonotype appeared many times. The V and J genes are TRBV5-6 and TRBJ1-5; the D gene is possibly TRBD1 (5 bases). V lost 2 bases and J lost 8, with 11 bases in between. The CDR3 loop spans 13 amino acids. The germline CDR1 and CDR2 sequences are SGHDT and YYEEEE. The CDR3 region is CASSLGVKEPQHF. The CDR3 DNA follows: TGTGCCAGCAGCTTAGGGGTAAAGGAGCCCCAGCATTTT.

This clonotype has just a few counts. The chain couples TRBV28 to TRBJ1-1; TRBD1 might be the D (5 bases). CDR3 length: 15 residues. The V end lost 6 bases, the J end lost 4 bases, and 18 bases lay between the germline ends. CDR1 MDHEN and CDR2 SYDVKM come from the germline V gene. DNA for the CDR3: TGTGCCAGCAGCCAACCGGGGGGTCCAAGCACTGAAGCTTTCTTT. Protein: CASSQPGGPSTEAFF.

The J gene is TRBJ1-4, the V gene TRBV5-1; the D is unclear. V lost 0 bases and J lost 7, with 10 bases in between. The CDR3 loop spans 14 amino acids. Germline values: CDR1 SGHRS, CDR2 YFSETQ. The DNA for the CDR3 is TGCGCCAGCAGCTTGGAGGGCATCAGTGAAAAACTGTTTTTT. Translated, it gives CASSLEGISEKLFF.

This clonotype has at least ten counts. The chain carries TRBV9 and TRBJ2-2; 9 bases are a match to TRBD2. CDR1 is SGDLS and CDR2 is YYNGEE in the germline V gene. The junction had 12 bases not matched to a gene; V was cut back by 3 bases and J by 6 bases. This CDR3 region has 17 residues. The CDR3 sequence: CASSERGGGGVPGELFF. CDR3 DNA sequence: TGTGCCAGCAGCGAACGGGGTGGCGGGGGGGTTCCCGGGGAGCTGTTTTTT.

This clonotype has just a few counts. The chain employs TRBV5-1 and TRBJ2-7; D gene ambiguous. Trimming removed 5 bases from V and 0 bases from J, with 12 bases in between. This CDR3 region has 14 residues. Germline V gene lookup returns CDR1 SGHRS and CDR2 YFSETQ. This CDR3 is CASSRQENSYEQYF. The DNA for the CDR3 is TGCGCCAGCAGTCGGCAGGAAAACTCCTACGAGCAGTACTTC.

This clonotype showed up many times. V gene TRBV18 combines with J gene TRBJ2-5; D possibly corresponds to TRBD1 (6 bases). The V gene's germline CDR1 is KGHSH and CDR2 LQKENI. The CDR3 length is 12 residues. V lost 5 bases, J lost 5 bases, and 9 bases lay in between. CDR3 in amino acids: CASSTGLETQYF. Written as DNA, the CDR3 is TGTGCCAGCTCAACAGGGCTTGAGACCCAGTACTTC.

This clonotype was recorded at least ten times. The chain joins TRBV12-3 or TRBV12-4 to TRBJ1-2, with 7 bases aligning to TRBD1. The CDR3 extends over 11 amino acids. CDR3 sequence: CAQGTNYGYTF. The CDR3 DNA follows: TGTGCACAGGGGACTAACTATGGCTACACCTTC.

This clonotype showed up many times. The chain uses TRBV20-1 and TRBJ2-4; 8 nucleotides line up with TRBD1. From germline, CDR1 is DFQATT and CDR2 SNEGSKA (reference sequence). The CDR3 covers 14 residues. V was pared by 6 bases and J by 3 bases, with 7 bases of the junction left unmatched. CDR3 bases: TGCAGTGCCGAGGACAGGGCATTCAAAAACATTCAGTACTTC. This sequence encodes CSAEDRAFKNIQYF.

The rearrangement links TRBV6-4 to TRBJ2-5; TRBD1 aligns across 11 bases. V lost 7 bases to trimming and J lost 5 bases; unmatched junction nucleotides: 30. Germline CDR1 MRHNA, CDR2 SNTAGT. This CDR3 is built from 22 residues. CDR3 loop: CASTRIRTGGRAGQTASETQYF. CDR3 nucleotides: TGTGCCAGCACCCGAATTAGGACAGGGGGCCGAGCGGGCCAAACCGCCTCGGAGACCCAGTACTTC.

Many counts were recorded for this clonotype. This chain uses TRBV7-3 with TRBJ2-2, with TRBD2 matching 7 bases. The junction had 9 bases not matched to a gene; V was cut back by 5 bases and J by 6 bases. The germline CDR1 and CDR2 sequences are SGHTA and FQGTGA. This CDR3 spans 15 amino acids. The CDR3: CASSLGGTTAGELFF. CDR3 nucleotides: TGTGCCAGCAGCCTAGGTGGGACTACAGCCGGGGAGCTGTTTTTT.

This clonotype has just a few counts. V is TRBV25-1 and J is TRBJ2-7, with D possibly TRBD1 on 5 matching bases. The ends were cut back, 4 bases at V and 6 bases at J, with 16 bases in the middle. The germline V gene encodes CDR1 MGHDK and CDR2 SYGVNS. The CDR3 spans 14 residues. CDR3 sequence (DNA): TGTGCCAGCAGTGGGCCAGGGTCGCTTCGCGAGCAGTACTTC. This translates into CASSGPGSLREQYF.

This clonotype was counted between two and nine times. The chain joins TRBV9 to TRBJ2-3; a possible D gene is TRBD2 (6 bases). The V gene lost 0 bases and the J gene lost 0 bases, with 11 bases spanning the gap. Germline CDR1 is SGDLS and CDR2 is YYNGEE. The CDR3 is made up of 16 amino acids. As DNA, the CDR3 is TGTGCCAGCAGCGTAGGGGGAGGATATAGCACAGATACGCAGTATTTT. This codes for CASSVGGGYSTDTQYF.

There are many counts of this clonotype. This sequence joins TRBV27 and TRBJ1-2; the D is unclear. The ends were cut back, 2 bases at V and 8 bases at J, with 12 bases in the middle. From germline, CDR1 is MNHEY and CDR2 SMNVEV (reference sequence). This CDR3 is 13 amino acids long. The CDR3 is CASSLGPNRGYTF. In DNA, the CDR3 is TGTGCCAGCAGTTTAGGGCCCAACCGAGGCTACACCTTC.

Ten or more counts support this clonotype. The V gene is TRBV10-3, the J gene TRBJ1-2, with 9 positions matching TRBD1. The trim removed 4 bases at V and 7 bases at J, leaving 4 bases unmatched. The CDR3 loop spans 13 amino acids. Per the germline V gene, CDR1 is ENHRY and CDR2 is SYGVKD. The CDR3 is CAISGGTGTGYTF. The CDR3 coding sequence is TGTGCCATCAGTGGTGGGACAGGGACTGGCTACACCTTC.

For this clonotype: This may be a read error, as it is one base from a much larger clone. The gene calls are TRBV2 and TRBJ1-2; no clear D. Germline lookup yields CDR1 SNHLY and CDR2 FYNNEI. The CDR3 consists of 10 residues. CDR3 sequence: CASSENGYPF. In nucleotides, the CDR3 is TGTGCCAGCAGCGAGAATGGCTACCCCTTC. Complete variable domain (other parts from reference TRBV2 and TRBJ1-2): EPEVTQTPSHQVTQMGQEVILRCVPISNHLYFYWYRQILGQKVEFLVSFYNNEISEKSEIFDDQFSVERPDGSNFTLKIRSTKLEDSAMYFCASSENGYPFGSGTRLTVV.

This clonotype was seen at least ten times. Its ends do not fully match the called genes, so a read error is possible. This CDR3 is CASSPLAGTDYGYTF. The CDR3 bases are TGTGCCAGCTCCCCACTAGCCGGGACGGATTATGGCTACACCTTC. The V call is TRBV18, the J call TRBJ1-2; D is perhaps TRBD1 (5 bases). CDR1 is KGHSH, CDR2 LQKENI, per germline. This CDR3 spans 15 amino acids.

The table lists this clonotype with many counts. The chain uses TRBV3-1 and TRBJ2-7; 7 bases align to TRBD2. The CDR3 extends over 13 amino acids. CDR1 LGHDT and CDR2 YNNKEL come from the germline V gene (reference sequence). J gave up 3 bases and V 4 bases, and 3 bases lay outside the gene matches. CDR3 sequence: CASSRGLFYEQYF. DNA for the CDR3: TGTGCCAGCAGCCGGGGACTATTCTACGAGCAGTACTTC.

The sample holds many counts of this clonotype. The V gene is TRBV5-1, the J gene TRBJ1-3; no clear D gene. In germline, CDR1 is SGHRS, CDR2 YFSETQ. The CDR3 is 15 amino acids. The V gene lost 4 bases and the J gene lost 0 bases, with 11 bases spanning the gap. In nucleotides, the CDR3 is TGCGCCAGCAGCCCCGACACGAGCTCTGGAAACACCATATATTTT. Its protein product is CASSPDTSSGNTIYF.

This clonotype was seen repeatedly, ten times or more. The gene calls are TRBV27 and TRBJ2-5; 7 nucleotides match TRBD2. Germline CDR1 reads MNHEY; CDR2 reads SMNVEV (reference sequence). The V and J ends lost 4 bases and 2 bases, in that order; junction bases with no gene match: 7. This CDR3 contains 15 residues. CDR3 DNA: TGTGCCAGCAGTTCTCCATCGGGGGGACAAGAGACCCAGTACTTC. Translated: CASSSPSGGQETQYF.

Only a few counts were recorded for this clonotype. The chain carries TRBV5-1 and TRBJ2-5; D is unresolved. Germline-derived CDR1 and CDR2 are SGHRS and YFSETQ. V lost 3 bases, J lost 1 base, and 13 bases lay in between. This CDR3 has 15 residues. As DNA, the CDR3 is TGCGCCAGCAGCTCCGCCTTGACGGTCCAAGAGACCCAGTACTTC. Translation: CASSSALTVQETQYF.

This clonotype was seen many times. The chain has TRBV7-9 and TRBJ1-4; 7 bases are shared with TRBD1. Trimming removed 1 base from V and 8 bases from J; junction bases left unmatched: 4. CDR1 and CDR2 (germline): SEHNR, FQNEAQ (reference sequence). The CDR3 covers 14 residues. The CDR3 spells CASSLGQGPEKLFF. The CDR3 DNA reads TGTGCCAGCAGCTTAGGACAGGGCCCAGAAAAACTGTTTTTT.

This clonotype was detected ten times or more. The V call is TRBV27, the J call TRBJ1-6; 7 bases are a match to TRBD1. The V and J ends lost 1 base and 6 bases, in that order; junction bases with no gene match: 3. This CDR3 is built from 15 residues. The germline V gene encodes CDR1 MNHEY and CDR2 SMNVEV (reference sequence). In DNA form, the CDR3 reads TGTGCCAGCAGTTTATGGGGACAGCTTAATTCACCCCTCCACTTT. Translation: CASSLWGQLNSPLHF.